Sequencing of this T cell receptor beta chain was carried out in a study of blood T cell repertoires in COVID-19. Original data processing: Amplification with reference gene primers provided the estimates of nucleated cell counts. This table comes from immunoSEQ multiplex PCR, and its TCRdb copy is limited to in-frame clones, with some not included. For V, J and clone size, that table is used; D and trimming come from the DNA. The sample includes about 110,000 clones, over 80% of them seen just once. With V trimmed by 7 bases and J by 9 bases, 7 bases remained unmatched. Germline V CDR1 and CDR2: MNHNY, SVGAGI (reference sequence). There are 14 residues in the CDR3.

Sequencing was performed on peripheral blood. The clonotype comes from a woman aged 60 to 75 with acute or convalescent COVID-19. The chain joins TRBV6-6 to TRBJ1-6; 9 nucleotides match TRBD1. CDR3 in amino acids: CASNMGQGVSPLHF. CDR3 in DNA: TGTGCCAGCAATATGGGACAGGGAGTTTCACCCCTCCACTTT.